A selection of T cell receptor beta chains follows, all from one sample in a study of cytomegalovirus exposure and HLA in healthy donors. TCRdb's table, derived via immunoSEQ multiplex PCR, lists solely in-frame clones and lacks some. The table shows some 150,000 clones, with 60% to 80% occurring only once. The specimen sequenced was PBMCs. The receptors derive from a man aged 55-75 years in good health and CMV-seronegative. Both conserved end residues are part of each CDR3. The order of the fields is D gene, J gene, clone size, V gene, CDR3 DNA, CDR3 protein. The D gene is left open where the match is weak. Not every row has a clone size; where given, it reads once, few, many or a size class.

>TRBD1|TRBJ1-6|NA|TRBV27
TGTGCCAGCAGTTCTCCGGACAGGCCTAATTCACCCCTCCACTTT
CASSSPDRPNSPLHF
>TRBD1|TRBJ1-2|few|TRBV27
TGTGCCAGCCAGGGACAGAATAACTATGGCTACACCTTC
CASQGQNNYGYTF
>TRBD1|TRBJ2-5|few|TRBV2
TGTGCCAGCTCAAGGACAGGGGCAGAGACCCAGTACTTC
CASSRTGAETQYF
>TRBD1|TRBJ2-7|NA|TRBV12-5
TGTGCTAGCGGAATGGGGGACAGGGGGTACGAGCAGTACTTC
CASGMGDRGYEQYF
>TRBD2|TRBJ2-1|NA|TRBV9
TGTGCCAGCAGCGTACCTAGCGGCGTCAATGAGCAGTTCTTC
CASSVPSGVNEQFF
>TRBD1|TRBJ2-2|NA|TRBV6-5
TGTGCCAGCGCTTCGGGACAGGGGAACACCGGGGAGCTGTTTTTT
CASASGQGNTGELFF
>TRBD1|TRBJ1-2|NA|TRBV7-9
TGTTCCAGCAGTCGACAGGGCGGGGGCTACACCTTC
CSSSRQGGGYTF
>TRBD1|TRBJ1-1|once|TRBV5-6
TGTGCCAGCAGCCCCCTTGGGACAGGGCGAGTCACTGAAGCTTTCTTT
CASSPLGTGRVTEAFF
>NA|TRBJ2-7|NA|TRBV19
TGTGCCAGTAGTCCCGCAGGTCGGCACGAGCAGTACTTC
CASSPAGRHEQYF
>TRBD2|TRBJ2-7|NA|TRBV7-2
TGTGCCAGCAGCTCGCGATCTAGCGGGTCCTACGAGCAGTACTTC
CASSSRSSGSYEQYF
>NA|TRBJ2-1|few|TRBV9
TGTGCCAGCAGCGTAGTTTTGAGTGATGGAGATGAGCAGTTCTTC
CASSVVLSDGDEQFF
>NA|TRBJ1-5|NA|TRBV30
TGTGCCTGGAGTGATACAGGTCATCAGCCCCAGCATTTT
CAWSDTGHQPQHF
>NA|TRBJ2-5|NA|TRBV27
TGTGCCAGCAGTTTAAGCGGAGCTCAAGAGACCCAGTACTTC
CASSLSGAQETQYF
>NA|TRBJ1-4|NA|TRBV18
TGTGCCAGCTCAAACGGACAAGATAATGAAAAACTGTTTTTT
CASSNGQDNEKLFF
>NA|TRBJ2-7|NA|TRBV28
TGTGCCAGCAGGCAGGGGCAGTACGAGCAGTACTTC
CASRQGQYEQYF
>NA|TRBJ2-2|NA|TRBV15
TGTGCCACCAGCACCCGGCTGAAGGGGGTGACCGGGGAGCTGTTTTTT
CATSTRLKGVTGELFF
>NA|TRBJ2-4|NA|TRBV7-2
TGTGCCAGCAGCCCCAGACCTAGAGGGGGAAACATTCAGTACTTC
CASSPRPRGGNIQYF
>TRBD1|TRBJ1-2|NA|TRBV27
TGTGCCAGCAGTTCCACCGGGACAGCCTATGGCTACACCTTC
CASSSTGTAYGYTF
>NA|TRBJ1-2|NA|TRBV6-1
TGTGCCAGCAGTGAAGCTACAGGGAGTAACTATGGCTACACCTTC
CASSEATGSNYGYTF
>NA|TRBJ1-1|NA|TRBV4-3
TGCGCCAGCAGGCCCGGGACACAATCAGTCGTGAACACTGAAGCTTTCTTT
CASRPGTQSVVNTEAFF
>NA|TRBJ1-5|NA|TRBV7-2
TGTGCCAGCAGCTACACAGGGTCGCTACAGCATTTT
CASSYTGSLQHF
>NA|TRBJ1-1|few|TRBV29-1
TGCAGCGTTGATCGTACCGGGATGAATGAAGCTTTCTTT
CSVDRTGMNEAFF
>TRBD1|TRBJ1-2|NA|TRBV6-4
TGTGCCAGCAGTGACGACAGGGTCTTTGGCTACACCTTC
CASSDDRVFGYTF
>NA|TRBJ2-1|NA|TRBV19
TGTGCCAGTAGGGTAAGATCTACCTTCAATGAGCAGTTCTTC
CASRVRSTFNEQFF
>TRBD1|TRBJ1-5|NA|TRBV11-3
TGTGCCAGCAGCCCAAAGGACAGGGCAGACAATCAGCCCCAGCATTTT
CASSPKDRADNQPQHF
>TRBD2|TRBJ2-5|few|TRBV5-4
TGTGCCAGCAGCTTGCCCAGCGGGGGGCCAGAGACCCAGTACTTC
CASSLPSGGPETQYF
>TRBD1|TRBJ2-7|NA|TRBV28
TGTGCCAGCAGTGGAGGACAGGGAATCCGGGAGCAGTACTTC
CASSGGQGIREQYF
>TRBD1|TRBJ1-4|once|TRBV30
TGTGCCTGGAGCTCGGGACAGGCAAGCTGGAATGAAAAACTGTTTTTT
CAWSSGQASWNEKLFF
>NA|TRBJ2-7|NA|TRBV27
TGTGCCAGCAGTTTTGGCCAGGGGGGCGTCGAGCAGTACTTC
CASSFGQGGVEQYF
>NA|TRBJ2-7|NA|TRBV6-5
TGTGCCAGCAGGAGCTACGGGGAGCAGTACTTC
CASRSYGEQYF
>NA|TRBJ2-7|NA|TRBV14
TGTGCCAGCAGCCAAGCGGGGTTACGCTACGAGCAGTACTTC
CASSQAGLRYEQYF
>NA|TRBJ2-5|few|TRBV7-9
TGTGCCAGCAGCTTGGGGAGCCAAGAGACCCAGTACTTC
CASSLGSQETQYF
>NA|TRBJ2-5|NA|TRBV2
TGTGCCAGCAGTGGGACTCATGGGACCCAGTACTTC
CASSGTHGTQYF
>NA|TRBJ2-2|NA|TRBV30
TGTGCCTGGAGTCGAGCGACCGGGGAGCTGTTTTTT
CAWSRATGELFF
>TRBD1|TRBJ1-2|NA|TRBV19
TGTGCCAGTAGTATCAGACAGGGGCTCTATGGCTACACCTTC
CASSIRQGLYGYTF
>NA|TRBJ2-4|NA|TRBV2
TGTGCCAGCAGGGACACCATAAACATTCAGTACTTC
CASRDTINIQYF
>NA|TRBJ2-7|NA|TRBV18
TGTGCCAGCTCACCTGCCTCCTACGAGCAGTACTTC
CASSPASYEQYF
>TRBD1|TRBJ2-7|NA|TRBV5-1
TGCGCCAGCGCGGGGACAGGGGACTACGAGCAGTACTTC
CASAGTGDYEQYF
>NA|TRBJ1-5|NA|TRBV7-2
TGTGCCAGCAGCTTAGGCGGGGGGGGTATCAATCAGCCCCAGCATTTT
CASSLGGGGINQPQHF
>TRBD1|TRBJ2-7|once|TRBV27
TGTGCCAGCAGAAGGGACCGGGACAGTTCCTACGAGCAGTACTTC
CASRRDRDSSYEQYF
>NA|TRBJ2-7|NA|TRBV5-1
TGCGCCAGCACGACAGAGCAGTACTTC
CASTTEQYF
>TRBD1|TRBJ2-2|NA|TRBV18
TGTGCCAGCTCATCACAGGGGGCCGGGGAGCTGTTTTTT
CASSSQGAGELFF
>TRBD2|TRBJ2-3|NA|TRBV5-1
TGCGCCAGCATCAGAGGACTAGCGACACCGGGGCGCACAGATACGCAGTATTTT
CASIRGLATPGRTDTQYF
>TRBD1|TRBJ1-4|NA|TRBV5-1
TGCGCCAGCAGCTTGGCTCAGTACCGGGACAGTAATGAAAAACTGTTTTTT
CASSLAQYRDSNEKLFF
>NA|TRBJ1-3|NA|TRBV7-9
TGTGCCAGCAGCAGGGAGGCCCTCCGCATATATTTT
CASSREALRIYF
>TRBD1|TRBJ2-7|few|TRBV18
TGTGCCAGCTCACCGGGACAGCCCTACGAGCAGTACTTC
CASSPGQPYEQYF